This TCR beta chain was recovered during a study of tumor and adjacent non-tumor tissue in lung cancer. Three rounds of nested PCR, following a modified ARM-PCR protocol, produced the TCRbeta library. Using its own MiXCR run on the multiplex PCR reads, TCRdb lists one record per CDR3 protein. Of over 100,000 distinct CDR3 sequences in the sample, over 55% were seen once. This clonotype has at least ten counts. No cell sorting was done before RNA was extracted from the tissue. More than 3 cm separated this lung sample from the edge of the tumor. CDR1 is SGHNT, CDR2 YENEEA, per germline. The CDR3 is 13 residues long. The germline V and J ends were trimmed by 1 base and 5 bases, with 6 bases remaining between them.

The sample was distant non-tumor lung tissue. The chain is built from TRBV11-3 and TRBJ2-1; D is undetermined. The receptor's source is a man in his fifties or sixties with non-small cell lung cancer. The CDR3 DNA reads TGTGCCAGCAGCTTAGGGATCCACAATGAGCAGTTCTTC. Protein: CASSLGIHNEQFF.